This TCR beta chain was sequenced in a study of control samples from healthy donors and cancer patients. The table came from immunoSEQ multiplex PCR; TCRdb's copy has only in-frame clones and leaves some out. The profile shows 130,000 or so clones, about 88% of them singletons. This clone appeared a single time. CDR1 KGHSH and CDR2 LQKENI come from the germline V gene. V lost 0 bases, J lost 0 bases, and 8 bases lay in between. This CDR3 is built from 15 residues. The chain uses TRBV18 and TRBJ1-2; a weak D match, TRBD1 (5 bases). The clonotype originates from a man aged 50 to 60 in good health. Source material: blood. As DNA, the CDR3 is TGTGCCAGCTCACCACCGGGGCCTACTAACTATGGCTACACCTTC. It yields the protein CASSPPGPTNYGYTF.